Presented here are 11 T cell receptor beta chains from one specimen sequenced in a study of shared clonotypes between healthy human individuals. Using immunoSEQ multiplex PCR, the repertoire was profiled, and TCRdb retains in-frame clones only, with some absent. The table has 2 million to 2.5 million clones, approximately 96% seen once; the top ten hold roughly 0.13%. Sequencing used naive CD4+ T cells sorted from blood. Subset here: CD45RA+ positively selected. Receptors were obtained from a man in his late teens or twenties in good health.

The chain joins TRBV21-1 to TRBJ1-6. TRBV21-1 is deemed a pseudogene. This CDR3 is built from 13 residues. CDR3 DNA sequence: TGTGCCAGCAGCAAGCAAGATAATTCACCCCTCCACTTT. It yields the protein CASSKQDNSPLHF.

The J gene is TRBJ1-6, the V gene TRBV29-1; the D is unclear. V lost 4 bases and J 5 bases, leaving 9 bases between the germline ends. Germline V gene data show CDR1 as SQVTM and CDR2 as ANQGSEA. CDR3 length equals 13 residues. The CDR3 DNA is TGCAGCGTTGGAGGCAGCGATAATTCACCCCTCCACTTT. It encodes CSVGGSDNSPLHF.

This clone was seen more than once but under ten times. The V gene is TRBV7-8, the J gene TRBJ2-7; 8 bases are shared with TRBD2. Unmatched junction bases numbered 4, after V lost 5 bases and J lost 4 bases. Per germline, CDR1 SGHVS and CDR2 FQNEAQ. This CDR3 region has 13 residues. The chain's CDR3 is CASSPGRAYEQYF. The CDR3 DNA sequence: TGTGCCAGCAGCCCCGGGAGGGCGTACGAGCAGTACTTC.

The chain recombines TRBV7-8 with TRBJ2-7; 9 nucleotides match TRBD1. With V trimmed by 2 bases and J by 3 bases, 11 bases remained unmatched. This CDR3 contains 17 residues. From germline, CDR1 is SGHVS and CDR2 FQNEAQ. In DNA form, the CDR3 reads TGTGCCAGCAGCTTAACCCGATCGGGACAGGGACACTACGAGCAGTACTTC. This encodes CASSLTRSGQGHYEQYF.

The chain employs TRBV30 and TRBJ2-7; unclear D gene. This CDR3 is 12 amino acids long. Germline V gene lookup returns CDR1 GTSNPN and CDR2 SVGIG (reference sequence). The V gene lost 4 bases and the J gene lost 5 bases, with 12 bases spanning the gap. This CDR3 reads CAWKMLTHEQYF. The CDR3 DNA follows: TGTGCCTGGAAAATGTTAACCCACGAGCAGTACTTC.

On this clone itself: One end of the junction does not line up with germline, which may come from a read error. V is TRBV7-7 and J is TRBJ2-2; unclear D gene. The CDR3 runs 17 residues. Germline loops: CDR1 SSHAT, CDR2 FNYEAQ (reference sequence). The CDR3 DNA reads as TGTGCTAGCAGCTTAGGGTTGCAGGAGTCGAACACCGGGGAGCTGTTTTTT. Amino acid sequence: CASSLGLQESNTGELFF.

This clone was counted once. The V and J genes are TRBV5-8 and TRBJ2-5; D may be TRBD1 or TRBD2 (5 bases each). Trimming pared 0 bases from V and 9 bases from J, leaving 15 bases between. The germline V gene has CDR1 SGHTS and CDR2 YDEGEE. The CDR3 runs 14 residues. CDR3 amino acids: CASSLVRLLGAQYF. The CDR3 nucleotides are TGTGCCAGCAGCTTGGTACGACTACTAGGGGCCCAGTACTTC.

The V and J genes are TRBV4-1 and TRBJ1-2, with D maybe TRBD1 (5 bases). CDR3 length: 15 amino acids. V lost 4 bases to trimming and J lost 8 bases, with 20 bases between them. Germline V gives CDR1 MGHRA, CDR2 YSYEKL. CDR3 bases: TGCGCCAGCAGCCCGGGAGGGGCGGGCTTGGGCGGCTACACCTTC. Its protein is CASSPGGAGLGGYTF.

The chain carries TRBV6-1 and TRBJ2-3; 11 nucleotides line up with TRBD2. Germline loops: CDR1 MNHNS, CDR2 SASEGT. Germline trimming cut 1 base from V and 2 bases from J; bases unmatched to any gene: 2. The CDR3 is made up of 16 amino acids. CDR3 bases: TGTGCCAGCAGTGAAGGTAGCGGGGGGGTCACAGATACGCAGTATTTT. It translates to CASSEGSGGVTDTQYF.

This chain uses TRBV10-3 with TRBJ1-4; 8 nucleotides line up with TRBD1. Germline V gives CDR1 ENHRY, CDR2 SYGVKD. J lost 3 bases, V lost 8 bases, and 8 bases had no gene match. The CDR3 sequence is 15 residues long. CDR3 protein: CAIGSGGASNEKLFF. For the CDR3, the DNA is TGTGCCATCGGGTCAGGGGGCGCGTCTAATGAAAAACTGTTTTTT.

This sequence joins TRBV2 and TRBJ2-5, with D perhaps being TRBD1 or TRBD2 (5 bases each). The V and J ends lost 3 bases and 2 bases respectively, with 13 bases between them. The CDR3 length is 15 residues. Germline assignment: CDR1 SNHLY and CDR2 FYNNEI. The CDR3 is CASSDVGAVQETQYF. CDR3 DNA sequence: TGTGCCAGCAGTGACGTCGGGGCAGTTCAAGAGACCCAGTACTTC.